This T cell receptor (beta chain) was sequenced during a study of blood T cell repertoires in COVID-19. Study-level background: The origin of the acute and convalescent COVID-19 samples was the United States, Italy and Spain. The analysed material was cDNA or gDNA that came from T cells, B-cell-depleted T cells, or PBMCs.

Between the trimmed V and J ends, which lost 5 bases and 6 bases, there was a span of 11 bases. The V gene's germline CDR1 is SEHNR and CDR2 FQNEAQ (reference sequence). This CDR3 spans 13 amino acids. Authors' analysis steps: Reference gene primer amplification yielded estimated nucleated cell counts. Libraries were prepared by immunoSEQ multiplex PCR; TCRdb keeps only in-frame clonotypes and omits some of them. V, J and clone size are taken as reported in that table, and D and trimming were inferred from the DNA itself. The data show 200,000 to 250,000 clones, 80% to 90% seen once. Donors were grouped by their self-reported clinical history.

Source material: PBMCs or T cells enriched from blood (not recorded which). This TCR came from a woman aged 25 to 39 with acute COVID-19. The rearrangement uses TRBV7-9 and TRBJ1-5, with D uncertain. CDR3 coding DNA: TGTGCCAGCAGCATTCAACGAGGTCAGCCCCAGCATTTT. Encoded protein: CASSIQRGQPQHF.